This TCR beta chain emerged from a study of blood T cell repertoires in COVID-19. Overall study: PBMCs, B-cell-depleted T cells, or T cells provided the cDNA or gDNA that made up the material.

This clone has just a few counts. Germline V gene lookup returns CDR1 MNHEY and CDR2 SMNVEV (reference sequence). The CDR3 is 16 amino acids. The junction had 8 bases not matched to a gene; V was cut back by 5 bases and J by 3 bases. Per the original data handling: The authors estimated nucleated cell counts from reference gene primer amplification. Sequencing used immunoSEQ multiplex PCR; TCRdb keeps in-frame clones, though not all of them. For V, J and clone size, that table is used; D and trimming come from the DNA. The table shows 70,000 to 95,000 clones, with more than 65% occurring only once. The sequence came from a human donor in a cohort sampled during active COVID-19. This chain uses TRBV27 with TRBJ2-1, with 9 bases aligning to TRBD2. Sequenced input: peripheral blood. DNA for the CDR3: TGTGCCAGCAGTGGATTGACTAGCGGAAGCTACAATGAGCAGTTCTTC. Encoded protein: CASSGLTSGSYNEQFF.